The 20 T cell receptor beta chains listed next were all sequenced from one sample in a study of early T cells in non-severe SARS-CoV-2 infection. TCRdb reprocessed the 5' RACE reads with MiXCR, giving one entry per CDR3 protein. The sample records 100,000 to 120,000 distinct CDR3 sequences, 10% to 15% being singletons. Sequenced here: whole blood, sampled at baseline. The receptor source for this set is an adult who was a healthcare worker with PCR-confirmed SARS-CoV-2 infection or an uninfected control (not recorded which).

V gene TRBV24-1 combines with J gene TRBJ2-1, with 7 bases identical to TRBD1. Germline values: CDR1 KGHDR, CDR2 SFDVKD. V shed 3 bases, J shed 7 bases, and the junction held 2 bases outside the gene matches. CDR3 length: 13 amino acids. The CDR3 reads CATSDPGQNEQFF. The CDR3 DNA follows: TGTGCCACCAGTGATCCGGGACAGAATGAGCAGTTCTTC.

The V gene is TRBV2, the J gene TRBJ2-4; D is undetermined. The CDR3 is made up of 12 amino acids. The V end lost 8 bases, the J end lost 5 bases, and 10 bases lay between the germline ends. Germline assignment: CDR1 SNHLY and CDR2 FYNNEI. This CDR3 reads CASGYAENIQYF. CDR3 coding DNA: TGTGCCAGCGGCTACGCGGAAAACATTCAGTACTTC.

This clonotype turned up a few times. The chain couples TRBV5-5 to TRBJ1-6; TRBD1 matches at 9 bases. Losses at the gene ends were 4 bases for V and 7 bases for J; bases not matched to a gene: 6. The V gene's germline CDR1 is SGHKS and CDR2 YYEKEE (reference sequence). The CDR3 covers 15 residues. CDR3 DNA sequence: TGTGCCAGCAGCCTGGACAGGGGAGGGAATTCACCCCTCCACTTT. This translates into CASSLDRGGNSPLHF. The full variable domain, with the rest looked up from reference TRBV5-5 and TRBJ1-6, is DAGVTQSPTHLIKTRGQQVTLRCSPISGHKSVSWYQQVLGQGPQFIFQYYEKEERGRGNFPDRFSARQFPNYSSELNVNALLLGDSALYLCASSLDRGGNSPLHFGNGTRLTVT.

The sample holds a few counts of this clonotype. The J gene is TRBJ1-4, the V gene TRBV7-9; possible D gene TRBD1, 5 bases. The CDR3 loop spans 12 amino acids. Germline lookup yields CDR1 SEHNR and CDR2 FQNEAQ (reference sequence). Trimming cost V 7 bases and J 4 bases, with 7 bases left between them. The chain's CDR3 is CASKGINEKLFF. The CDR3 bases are TGTGCCAGCAAGGGGATTAATGAAAAACTGTTTTTT.

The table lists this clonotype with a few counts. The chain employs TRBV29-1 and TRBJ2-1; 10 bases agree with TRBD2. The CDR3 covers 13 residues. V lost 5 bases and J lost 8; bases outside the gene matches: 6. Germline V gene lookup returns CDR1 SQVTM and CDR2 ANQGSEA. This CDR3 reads CSVILAGDHEQFF. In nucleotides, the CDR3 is TGCAGCGTTATCCTAGCGGGAGACCATGAGCAGTTCTTC.

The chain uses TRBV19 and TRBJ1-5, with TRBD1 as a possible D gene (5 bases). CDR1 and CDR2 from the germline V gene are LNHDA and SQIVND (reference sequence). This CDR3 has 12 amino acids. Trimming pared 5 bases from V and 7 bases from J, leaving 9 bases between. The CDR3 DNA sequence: TGTGCCAGTAGTCAGGGTGACCAGCCCCAGCATTTT. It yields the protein CASSQGDQPQHF.

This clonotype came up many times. CDR3 nucleotides: TGCAGTGCTAAGACTGAAGCTTTCTTT. Translated, it gives CSAKTEAFF. V is TRBV20-1 and J is TRBJ1-1; D unresolved. CDR3 size: 9 residues. Trimming stripped 4 bases from V and 5 bases from J, with 2 bases between. Germline-derived CDR1 and CDR2 are DFQATT and SNEGSKA (reference sequence).

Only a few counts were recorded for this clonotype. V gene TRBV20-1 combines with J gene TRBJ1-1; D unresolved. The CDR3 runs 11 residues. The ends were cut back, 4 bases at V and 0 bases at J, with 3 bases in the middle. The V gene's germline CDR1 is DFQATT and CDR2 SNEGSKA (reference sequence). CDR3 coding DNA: TGCAGTGCTATCCTGAACACTGAAGCTTTCTTT. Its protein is CSAILNTEAFF.

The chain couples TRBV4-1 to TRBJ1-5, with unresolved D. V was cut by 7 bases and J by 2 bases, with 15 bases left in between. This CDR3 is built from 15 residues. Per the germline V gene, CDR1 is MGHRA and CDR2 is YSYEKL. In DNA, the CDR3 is TGCGCCAGCACCTCAAGCCCAACAGGCAATCAGCCCCAGCATTTT. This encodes CASTSSPTGNQPQHF.

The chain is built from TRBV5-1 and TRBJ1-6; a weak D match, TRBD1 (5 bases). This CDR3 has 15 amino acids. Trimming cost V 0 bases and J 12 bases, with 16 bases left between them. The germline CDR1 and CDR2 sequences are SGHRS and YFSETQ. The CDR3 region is CASSLVFRGSGPLHF. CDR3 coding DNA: TGCGCCAGCAGCTTGGTTTTCCGGGGCTCGGGACCCCTCCACTTT.

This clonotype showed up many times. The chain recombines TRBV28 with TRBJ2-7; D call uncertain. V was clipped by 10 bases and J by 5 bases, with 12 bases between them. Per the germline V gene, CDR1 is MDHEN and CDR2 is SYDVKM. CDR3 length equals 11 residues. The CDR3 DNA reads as TGTGCCACCTGTCTCAGCGACGAGCAGTACTTC. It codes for CATCLSDEQYF.

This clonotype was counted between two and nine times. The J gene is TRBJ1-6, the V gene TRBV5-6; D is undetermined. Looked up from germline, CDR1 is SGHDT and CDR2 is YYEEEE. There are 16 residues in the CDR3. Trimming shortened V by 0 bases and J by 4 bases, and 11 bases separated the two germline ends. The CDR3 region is CASSLATLGYNSPLHF. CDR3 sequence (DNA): TGTGCCAGCAGCTTGGCTACTTTGGGATATAATTCACCCCTCCACTTT.

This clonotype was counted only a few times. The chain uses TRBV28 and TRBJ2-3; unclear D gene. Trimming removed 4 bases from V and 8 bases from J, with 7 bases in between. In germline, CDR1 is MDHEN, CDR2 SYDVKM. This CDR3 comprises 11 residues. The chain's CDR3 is CASSWFSTQYF. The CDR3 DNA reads TGTGCCAGCAGTTGGTTTAGTACGCAGTATTTT.

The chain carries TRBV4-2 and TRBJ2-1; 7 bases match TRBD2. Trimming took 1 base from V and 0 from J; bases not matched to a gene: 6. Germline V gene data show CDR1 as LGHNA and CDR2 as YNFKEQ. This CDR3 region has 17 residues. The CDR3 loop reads CASSQGTSASSYNEQFF. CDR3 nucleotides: TGTGCCAGCAGCCAAGGAACTAGCGCGAGCTCCTACAATGAGCAGTTCTTC.

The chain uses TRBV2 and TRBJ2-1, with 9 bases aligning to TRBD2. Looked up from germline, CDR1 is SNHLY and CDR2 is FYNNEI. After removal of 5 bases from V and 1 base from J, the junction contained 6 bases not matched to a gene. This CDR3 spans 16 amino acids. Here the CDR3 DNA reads TGTGCCAGCAGTTACAGAAGCGGGGGGTCCTACAATGAGCAGTTCTTC. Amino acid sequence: CASSYRSGGSYNEQFF.

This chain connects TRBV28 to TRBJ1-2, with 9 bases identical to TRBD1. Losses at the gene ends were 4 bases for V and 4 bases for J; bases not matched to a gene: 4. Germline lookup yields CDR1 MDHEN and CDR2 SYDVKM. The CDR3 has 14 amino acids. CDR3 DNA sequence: TGTGCCAGCAGTTCTAGACAGGGGGTCTATGGCTACACCTTC. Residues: CASSSRQGVYGYTF.

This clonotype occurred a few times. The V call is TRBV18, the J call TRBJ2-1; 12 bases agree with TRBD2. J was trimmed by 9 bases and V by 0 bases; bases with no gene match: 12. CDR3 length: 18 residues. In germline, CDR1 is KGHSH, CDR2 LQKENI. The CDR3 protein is CASSPPTRTSGKFPEQFF. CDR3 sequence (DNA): TGTGCCAGCTCACCACCCACACGGACTAGCGGGAAGTTCCCTGAGCAGTTCTTC.

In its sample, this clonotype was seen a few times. The CDR3, as DNA: TGTGCCAGCAGTTTATGGGGCCCCGGTGAAGCTTTCTTT. Its protein product is CASSLWGPGEAFF. The V call is TRBV28, the J call TRBJ1-1; D is undetermined. Between the trimmed V and J ends, which lost 0 bases and 7 bases, there was a span of 9 bases. CDR1 MDHEN and CDR2 SYDVKM come from the germline V gene. CDR3 length: 13 residues.

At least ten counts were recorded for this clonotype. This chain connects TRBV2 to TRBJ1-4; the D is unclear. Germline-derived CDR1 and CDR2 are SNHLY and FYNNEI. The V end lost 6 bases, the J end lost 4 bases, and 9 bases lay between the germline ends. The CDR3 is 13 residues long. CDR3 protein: CASRVDHNEKLFF. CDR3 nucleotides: TGTGCCAGCAGGGTGGATCATAATGAAAAACTGTTTTTT.

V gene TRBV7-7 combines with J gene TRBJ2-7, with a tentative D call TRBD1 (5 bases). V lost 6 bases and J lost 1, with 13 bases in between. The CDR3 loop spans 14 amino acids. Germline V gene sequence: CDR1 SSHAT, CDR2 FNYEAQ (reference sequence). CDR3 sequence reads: CASSKTDSSYEQYF. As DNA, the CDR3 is TGTGCCAGCAGTAAAACCGACAGTTCCTACGAGCAGTACTTC. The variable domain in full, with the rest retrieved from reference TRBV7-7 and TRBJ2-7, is GAGVSQSPRYKVTKRGQDVTLRCDPISSHATLYWYQQALGQGPEFLTYFNYEAQPDKSGLPSDRFSAERPEGSISTLTIQRTEQRDSAMYRCASSKTDSSYEQYFGPGTRLTVT.